The TCR beta chain described here comes from a study of vaccination effects on CD4 cells after COVID-19. The overall study: Two convalescent patients were sampled 16 days and one week before vaccination.

CDR1 is SGHRS and CDR2 is YFSETQ in the germline V gene. CDR3 length equals 13 residues. With 4 bases clipped from V and 4 bases from J, the junction kept 1 base outside the gene matches. This clone was counted only a few times. Its antigen is as yet unknown. TCRdb keeps only in-frame clones here, not all; method: immunoSEQ multiplex PCR. The sample holds approximately 31,000 clones, under 85% seen once. Peptide-pool stimulation followed by sequencing identified expanded antigen-specific CD4+ clonotypes in the ViraFEST assay. Subsequent to 10 days of culture, CD4+ T cells were isolated. Infection with SARS-CoV-2 occurred in the person between March and December 2020, and PCR confirmed it.

The sequences come from CD4+ T cells from PBMCs cultured with a peptide pool, collected before COVID-19 vaccination. The TCR comes from a human donor who had a prior SARS-CoV-2 infection. The chain links TRBV5-1 to TRBJ1-3, with 8 bases lining up with TRBD1. CDR3 bases: TGCGCCAGCAGCAGGGACAGGGGAAACACCATATATTTT. Protein product: CASSRDRGNTIYF.